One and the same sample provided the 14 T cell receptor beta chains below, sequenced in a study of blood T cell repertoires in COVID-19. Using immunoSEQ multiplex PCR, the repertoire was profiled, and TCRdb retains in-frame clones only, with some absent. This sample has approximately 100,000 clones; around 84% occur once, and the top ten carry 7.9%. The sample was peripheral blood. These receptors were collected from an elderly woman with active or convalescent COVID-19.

The CDR3 DNA sequence: TGTGCCAGCAGCGCAAGACAGGACCTGAACACTGAAGCTTTCTTT. This encodes CASSARQDLNTEAFF. This chain uses TRBV6-5 with TRBJ1-1; D might be TRBD1 (6 bases). V lost 6 bases to trimming and J lost 0 bases, with 14 bases between them. The CDR3 spans 15 residues. Germline-derived CDR1 and CDR2 are MNHEY and SVGAGI.

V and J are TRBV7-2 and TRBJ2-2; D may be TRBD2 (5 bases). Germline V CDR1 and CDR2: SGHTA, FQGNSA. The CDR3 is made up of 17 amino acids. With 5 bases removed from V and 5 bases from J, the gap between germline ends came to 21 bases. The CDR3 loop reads CASSPDIRGSKTGELFF. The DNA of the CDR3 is TGTGCCAGCAGCCCAGACATTCGGGGTAGCAAAACCGGGGAGCTGTTTTTT.

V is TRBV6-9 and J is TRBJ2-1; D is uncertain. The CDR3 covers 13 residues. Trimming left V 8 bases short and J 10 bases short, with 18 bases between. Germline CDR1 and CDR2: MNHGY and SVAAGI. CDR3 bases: TGTGCCAGCCACCTCTCAGGTCTTGGGGAGCAGTTCTTC. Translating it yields CASHLSGLGEQFF.

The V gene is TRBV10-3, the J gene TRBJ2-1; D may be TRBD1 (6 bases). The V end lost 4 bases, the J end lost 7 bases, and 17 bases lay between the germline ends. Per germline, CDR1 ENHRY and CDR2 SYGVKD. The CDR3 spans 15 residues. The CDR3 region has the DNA TGTGCCATCAGTGTATGGGGGCAAGCGGCGAATGAGCAGTTCTTC. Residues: CAISVWGQAANEQFF.

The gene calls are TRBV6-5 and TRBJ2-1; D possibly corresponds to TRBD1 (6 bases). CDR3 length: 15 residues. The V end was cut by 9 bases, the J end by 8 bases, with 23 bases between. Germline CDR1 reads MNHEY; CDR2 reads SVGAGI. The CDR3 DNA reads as TGTGCCAGTCTGGGGGCGGTAGCGAGAGGCGATGAGCAGTTCTTC. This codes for CASLGAVARGDEQFF.

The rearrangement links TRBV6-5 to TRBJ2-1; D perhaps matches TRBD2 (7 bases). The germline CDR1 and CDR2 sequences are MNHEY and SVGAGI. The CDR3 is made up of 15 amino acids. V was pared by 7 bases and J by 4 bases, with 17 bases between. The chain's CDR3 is CASINQGGGYNEQFF. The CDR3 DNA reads TGTGCCAGCATCAACCAAGGGGGGGGGTACAATGAGCAGTTCTTC.

The DNA of the CDR3 is TGTGCCAGCAGCTTGGAGGGACTGGACAATGAGCAGTTCTTC. Protein sequence: CASSLEGLDNEQFF. The chain combines TRBV7-3 with TRBJ2-1; D possibly corresponds to TRBD2 (6 bases). Trimming took 3 bases from V and 5 from J, leaving 11 bases between them. CDR3 length: 14 amino acids. Germline V lookup: CDR1 SGHTA, CDR2 FQGTGA.

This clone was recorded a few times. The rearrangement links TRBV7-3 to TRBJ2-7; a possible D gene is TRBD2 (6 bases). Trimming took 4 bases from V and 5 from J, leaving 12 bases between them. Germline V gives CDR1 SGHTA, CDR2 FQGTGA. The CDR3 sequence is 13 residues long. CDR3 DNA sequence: TGTGCCAGCAGCTCAGTTTCGGGGGACGAGCAGTACTTC. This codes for CASSSVSGDEQYF.

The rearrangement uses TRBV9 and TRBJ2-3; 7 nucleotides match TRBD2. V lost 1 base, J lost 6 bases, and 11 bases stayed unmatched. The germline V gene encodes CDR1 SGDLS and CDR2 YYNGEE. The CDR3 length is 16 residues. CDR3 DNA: TGTGCCAGCAGCGTATGGGGCTCGGGAGGACCGGATACGCAGTATTTT. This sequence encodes CASSVWGSGGPDTQYF.

Here the CDR3 DNA reads TGCGCCAGCAGCTTCAGCACTATCAGCTCCGAAAACATTCAGTACTTC. Translating gives CASSFSTISSENIQYF. V and J are TRBV5-1 and TRBJ2-4; D remains unclear. This CDR3 region has 16 residues. Trimming removed 2 bases from V and 5 bases from J, with 17 bases in between. Germline V lookup: CDR1 SGHRS, CDR2 YFSETQ.

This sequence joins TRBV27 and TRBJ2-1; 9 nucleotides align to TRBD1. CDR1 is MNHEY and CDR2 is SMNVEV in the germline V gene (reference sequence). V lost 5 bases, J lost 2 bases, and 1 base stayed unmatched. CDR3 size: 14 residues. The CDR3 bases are TGTGCCAGCAGTCGACAGGGGGCCTACAATGAGCAGTTCTTC. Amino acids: CASSRQGAYNEQFF.

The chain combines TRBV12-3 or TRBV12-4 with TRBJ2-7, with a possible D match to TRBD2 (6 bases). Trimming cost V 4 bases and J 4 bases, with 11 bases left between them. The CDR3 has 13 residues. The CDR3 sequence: CASSSPGGYEQYF. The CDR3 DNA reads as TGTGCCAGCAGTTCCCCAGGAGGGTACGAGCAGTACTTC.

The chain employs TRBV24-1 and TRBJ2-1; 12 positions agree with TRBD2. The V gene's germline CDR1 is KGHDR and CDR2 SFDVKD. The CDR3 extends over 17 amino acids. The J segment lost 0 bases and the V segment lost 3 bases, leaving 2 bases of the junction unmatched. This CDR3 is CATSDGTSGSSYNEQFF. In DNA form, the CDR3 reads TGTGCCACCAGTGATGGGACTAGCGGGTCCTCCTACAATGAGCAGTTCTTC.

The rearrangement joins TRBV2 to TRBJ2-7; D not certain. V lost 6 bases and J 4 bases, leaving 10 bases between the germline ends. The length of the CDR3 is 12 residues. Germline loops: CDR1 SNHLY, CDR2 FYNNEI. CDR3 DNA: TGTGCCAGCAGCGAATCCCGGTACGAGCAGTACTTC. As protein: CASSESRYEQYF.